This T cell receptor beta chain was profiled in a study of blood T cells in healthy people across ages. Through a sample-barcoded 5' primer and a J-beta primer mix, a second PCR was run for roughly 7 to 11 cycles. TCRdb processed the 5' RACE reads anew with MiXCR; each CDR3 protein has one entry. Seen here are approximately 900,000 distinct CDR3 sequences, roughly 48% observed once, and the top ten hold about an eighth. The V end lost 4 bases, the J end lost 4 bases, and 10 bases lay between the germline ends. This CDR3 comprises 13 residues. Germline V gene lookup returns CDR1 SNHLY and CDR2 FYNNEI. Those donating, healthy Caucasian individuals from Russia, were aged roughly 6 to 90. This clonotype turned up a few times. What it recognizes is unknown. The study's findings and limits: TCR beta diversity tracked closely with naive T cell percentage. Getting older went along with TCR beta diversity per million T cells dropping roughly linearly.

This TCR was sampled from a man younger than 40 in good health. The chain has TRBV2 and TRBJ1-2, with D perhaps matching TRBD1 (5 bases). The sequenced sample was blood. CDR3 protein: CASSGGTGYGYTF. The CDR3 DNA follows: TGTGCCAGCAGTGGGGGGACGGGCTATGGCTACACCTTC.